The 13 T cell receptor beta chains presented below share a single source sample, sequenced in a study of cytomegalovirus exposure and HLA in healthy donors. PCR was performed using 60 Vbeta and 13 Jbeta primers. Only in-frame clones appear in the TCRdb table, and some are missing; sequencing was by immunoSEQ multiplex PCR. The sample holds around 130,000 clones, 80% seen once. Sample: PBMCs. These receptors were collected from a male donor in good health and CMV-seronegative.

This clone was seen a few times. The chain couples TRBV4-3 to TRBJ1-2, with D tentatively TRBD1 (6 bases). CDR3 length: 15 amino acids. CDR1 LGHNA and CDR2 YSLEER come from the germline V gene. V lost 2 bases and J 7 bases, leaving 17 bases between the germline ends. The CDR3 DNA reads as TGCGCCAGCAGCCAAAAGCACGGGGGCGGGGGTGGCTACACCTTC. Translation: CASSQKHGGGGGYTF.

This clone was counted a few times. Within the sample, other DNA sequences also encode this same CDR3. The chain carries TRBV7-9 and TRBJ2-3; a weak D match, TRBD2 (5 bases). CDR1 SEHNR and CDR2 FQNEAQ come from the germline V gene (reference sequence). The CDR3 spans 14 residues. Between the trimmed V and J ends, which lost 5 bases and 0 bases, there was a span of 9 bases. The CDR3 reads CASSLGLSTDTQYF. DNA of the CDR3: TGTGCCAGCAGCCTCGGACTGAGCACAGATACGCAGTATTTT.

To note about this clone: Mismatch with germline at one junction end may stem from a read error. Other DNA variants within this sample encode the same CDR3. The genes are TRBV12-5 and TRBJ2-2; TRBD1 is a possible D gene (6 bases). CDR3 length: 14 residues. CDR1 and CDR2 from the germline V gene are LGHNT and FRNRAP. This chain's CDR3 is CASGQQGNTGELFF. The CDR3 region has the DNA TGTGCCAGTGGCCAACAGGGAAACACCGGGGAGCTGTTTTTT.

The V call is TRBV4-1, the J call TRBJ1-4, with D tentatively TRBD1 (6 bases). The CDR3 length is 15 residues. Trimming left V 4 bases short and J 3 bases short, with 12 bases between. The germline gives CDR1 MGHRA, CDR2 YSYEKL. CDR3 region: CASSPPTGANEKLFF. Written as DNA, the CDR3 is TGCGCCAGCAGCCCCCCGACAGGAGCTAATGAAAAACTGTTTTTT.

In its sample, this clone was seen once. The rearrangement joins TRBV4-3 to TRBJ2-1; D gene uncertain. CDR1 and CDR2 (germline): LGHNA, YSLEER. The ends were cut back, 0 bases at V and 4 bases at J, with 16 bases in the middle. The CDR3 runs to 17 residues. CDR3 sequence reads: CASSQEGVLDVYNEQFF. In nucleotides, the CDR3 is TGCGCCAGCAGCCAAGAGGGTGTGCTAGATGTTTACAATGAGCAGTTCTTC.

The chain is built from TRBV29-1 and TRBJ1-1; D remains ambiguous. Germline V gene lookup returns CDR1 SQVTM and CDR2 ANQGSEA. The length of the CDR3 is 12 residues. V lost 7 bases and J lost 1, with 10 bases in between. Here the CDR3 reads CSGVRSNTEAFF. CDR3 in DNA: TGCAGCGGGGTCAGGTCGAACACTGAAGCTTTCTTT.

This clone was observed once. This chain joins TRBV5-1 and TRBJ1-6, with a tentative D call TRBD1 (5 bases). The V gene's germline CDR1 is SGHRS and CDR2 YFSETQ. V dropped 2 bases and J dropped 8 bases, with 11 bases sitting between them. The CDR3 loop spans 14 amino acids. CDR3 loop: CASSFGGLDSPLHF. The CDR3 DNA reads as TGCGCCAGCAGCTTTGGGGGACTTGATTCACCCCTCCACTTT.

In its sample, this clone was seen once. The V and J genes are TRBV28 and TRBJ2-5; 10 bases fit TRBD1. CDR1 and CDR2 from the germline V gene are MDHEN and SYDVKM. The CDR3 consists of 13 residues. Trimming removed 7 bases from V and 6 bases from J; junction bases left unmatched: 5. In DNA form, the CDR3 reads TGTGCCAGCACTCGGACAGGGGGAAAGACCCAGTACTTC. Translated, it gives CASTRTGGKTQYF.

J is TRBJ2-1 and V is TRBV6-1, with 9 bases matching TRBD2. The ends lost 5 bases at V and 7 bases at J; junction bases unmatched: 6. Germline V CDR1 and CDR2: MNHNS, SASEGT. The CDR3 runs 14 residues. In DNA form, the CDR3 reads TGTGCCAGCAGTCTTAGCGGGAGAATGAATGAGCAGTTCTTC. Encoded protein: CASSLSGRMNEQFF.

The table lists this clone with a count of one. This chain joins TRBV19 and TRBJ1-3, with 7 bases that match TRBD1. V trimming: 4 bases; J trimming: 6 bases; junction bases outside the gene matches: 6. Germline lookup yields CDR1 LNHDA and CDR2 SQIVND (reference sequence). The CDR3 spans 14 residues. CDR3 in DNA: TGTGCCAGTAGTAAAGAGGGGACAGCAAACACCATATATTTT. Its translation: CASSKEGTANTIYF.

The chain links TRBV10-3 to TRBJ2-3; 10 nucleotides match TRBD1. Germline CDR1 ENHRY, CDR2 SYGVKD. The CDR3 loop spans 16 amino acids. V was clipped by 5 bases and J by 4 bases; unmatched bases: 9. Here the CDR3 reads CAISPSDRGGADTQYF. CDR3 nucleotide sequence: TGTGCCATCAGTCCCTCGGACAGGGGGGGGGCAGATACGCAGTATTTT.

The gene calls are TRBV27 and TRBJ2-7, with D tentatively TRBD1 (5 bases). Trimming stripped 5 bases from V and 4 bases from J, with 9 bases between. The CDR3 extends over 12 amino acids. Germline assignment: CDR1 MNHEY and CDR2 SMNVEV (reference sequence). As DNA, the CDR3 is TGTGCCAGCAGTCCCCGACAGTACGAGCAGTACTTC. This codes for CASSPRQYEQYF.

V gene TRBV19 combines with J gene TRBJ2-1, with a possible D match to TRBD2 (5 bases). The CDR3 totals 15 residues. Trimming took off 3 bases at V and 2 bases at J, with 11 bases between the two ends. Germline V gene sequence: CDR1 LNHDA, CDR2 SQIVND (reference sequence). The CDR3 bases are TGTGCCAGTAGTATTTTTGCTAGCCCCTACAATGAGCAGTTCTTC. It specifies CASSIFASPYNEQFF.